This TCR beta chain was sequenced in a study of cytomegalovirus exposure and HLA in healthy donors. Libraries were prepared by immunoSEQ multiplex PCR; TCRdb keeps only in-frame clonotypes and omits some of them. The data contain 150,000 to 200,000 clones, roughly 82% of them seen just once; the ten biggest clones take up roughly 7%. The trim removed 11 bases at V and 2 bases at J, leaving 6 bases unmatched. The germline V gene has CDR1 MNHEY and CDR2 SMNVEV (reference sequence). This CDR3 contains 12 residues. The sequence was collected from a man aged 18 to 30 in good health and CMV-seropositive. The chain recombines TRBV27 with TRBJ2-7, with 7 bases identical to TRBD1. The sequencing input was PBMCs. The CDR3 DNA reads as TGTGCCGTGACAGGGTCGGCCTACGAGCAGTACTTC. This translates into CAVTGSAYEQYF.